Given below is one T cell receptor beta chain in context. The antigen is unknown. This CDR3 contains 17 residues. The germline CDR1 and CDR2 sequences are SGHTA and FQGNSA. The authors generated TCR beta cDNA through 5'RACE template switching with UMIs. Using the 5' RACE reads, TCRdb records one entry per CDR3 protein without DNA. The specimen's table records around 280,000 distinct CDR3 sequences. The data stem from a study of T cells expressing NK-cell markers. Study at large: Sorted CD3+CD56-NKG2C+, CD3+CD56+NKG2C- and CD3+CD56+NKG2C+ T cells were the source of the TCR beta repertoires. Among the eight sequenced donors, seven tested HCMV-seropositive and one tested seronegative. Study-wide results and caveats: These clonotypes, the leaders elsewhere, also led the CD3+CD56-NKG2C+ fraction in four donors.

Sequencing was carried out using blood T cells: a sorted CD56 or NKG2C T cell subset, CD4+ or CD8+ T cells, or bulk PBMC T cells (not recorded which). The chain employs TRBV7-2 and TRBJ1-6; TCRdb's D call, TRBD1, is unchecked because there is no DNA. The clonotype was recovered from a man between 18 and 35 years old in good health. The CDR3 spells CASSFPQGAGYNSPLHF.